This TCR beta chain was captured by sequencing in a study of CD8+ T cells in alopecia areata. The treatment here: oral pan-JAK inhibitor, 5-10 mg twice daily. The CDR3 contains 13 residues. CDR1 is SNHLY, CDR2 FYNNEI, per germline. The V gene end was trimmed by 7 bases and the J gene end by 4 bases; junction bases not matched to a gene: 2. RNA was isolated and reverse transcribed to cDNA, the sequencing template. Assay: immunoSEQ multiplex PCR; the TCRdb copy retains only in-frame clones and omits some. The sample comprises some 95,000 clones, roughly two fifths of which are singletons, and less than 20% rests with the top ten.

The sample here was CD8+ T cells sorted from blood, taken at week 24, from a patient treated with tofacitinib. The chain couples TRBV2 to TRBJ1-5; 9 nucleotides line up with TRBD1. The sequence was obtained from a human donor with alopecia areata. The CDR3 reads CASKDRGNQPQHF. The CDR3 DNA sequence: TGTGCCAGCAAGGACAGGGGTAATCAGCCCCAGCATTTT.